This TCR beta chain was captured by sequencing in a study of regulatory T cells in long-lasting Graves disease. Time point noted: newly diagnosed GD, antithyroid drugs for less than 3 months. The TCR library was prepared using RNA isolated from PBMCs. Peripheral blood, at roughly 8.4 milliliters, went into EDTA tubes. At least ten counts were recorded for this clonotype. Germline V lookup: CDR1 LNHDA, CDR2 SQIVND (reference sequence). V lost 0 bases and J 7 bases, leaving 16 bases between the germline ends. The length of the CDR3 is 16 residues. The authors built TCR beta libraries using iRepertoire HTBI primers and Arm-PCR of CDR3 regions. TCRdb reprocessed the multiplex PCR reads with MiXCR, giving one entry per CDR3 protein. Here the sample spans under 250,000 distinct CDR3 sequences, around 20% being singletons. Separately, the same data were catalogued under a study of T cells in Graves' hyperthyroidism and ophthalmopathy.

The V call is TRBV19, the J call TRBJ2-4; D remains ambiguous. The sequence came from a woman between 25 and 40 years old with Graves disease. The sample was peripheral blood mononuclear cells (PBMCs), taken at new diagnosis, from a patient treated with antithyroid drugs. DNA for the CDR3: TGTGCCAGTAGTATAGATCTTAGGGTTCATGTCAACATTCAGTACTTC. It yields the protein CASSIDLRVHVNIQYF.